These 21 T cell receptor beta chains share one sample of origin, sequenced in a study of Graves' ophthalmopathy and Graves' hyperthyroidism (dated by TCRdb to 2016 to 2019). The listed sequencing device is Illumina HiSeq 2000. For repertoire sequencing, TCR beta CDR3 regions were amplified from RNA transcripts. HTBI primers and the Qiagen OneStep RT-PCR kit were used in a first-round RT-PCR, which was followed by a second-round multiplex PCR, size selection and purification. TCRdb reran the public reads through fastp at Q25 and MiXCR, keeping productive beta chains. Merged by CDR3 protein, the rows form single entries marked with the most common genes and DNA. This sample gives some 410,000 distinct CDR3 sequences in total; approximately 21% of them show up just once. Around 3.2% of the sample is held by the ten biggest clonotypes. Sequenced sample: peripheral blood. The source of these receptors is a woman between 18 and 29 years old with stable Graves' hyperthyroidism. Donor details come from another sample of the same person, matched by shared clones.

V is TRBV15 and J is TRBJ1-2, with 9 bases aligning to TRBD1. CDR3 size: 16 residues. The V segment lost 1 base and the J segment 2 bases; nucleotides outside the gene matches: 5. CDR1 and CDR2 from the germline V gene are LNHNV and YYDKDF (reference sequence). CDR3 sequence reads: CATSRAGTGKNYGYTF. Here the CDR3 DNA reads TGTGCCACCAGCAGAGCCGGGACAGGGAAAAACTATGGCTACACCTTC.

The rearrangement joins TRBV28 to TRBJ1-1; 7 bases match TRBD1. The CDR3 contains 15 residues. With V trimmed by 10 bases and J by 0 bases, 11 bases remained unmatched. Germline V gene sequence: CDR1 MDHEN, CDR2 SYDVKM. CDR3 nucleotide sequence: TGTGCCACCTCGACAGGGTATAACCTGAACACTGAAGCTTTCTTT. Its translation is CATSTGYNLNTEAFF.

This clonotype was recorded at least ten times. The chain is built from TRBV28 and TRBJ1-2, with TRBD1 as a possible D gene (6 bases). V was shortened by 2 bases and J by 2 bases, with 9 bases between the two germline ends. The CDR3 consists of 14 residues. Germline-derived CDR1 and CDR2 are MDHEN and SYDVKM. The CDR3 reads CASSLITGNYGYTF. DNA for the CDR3: TGTGCCAGCAGTTTAATCACAGGGAACTATGGCTACACCTTC.

The table lists this clonotype with many counts. The chain carries TRBV7-9 and TRBJ1-2; D remains ambiguous. Germline lookup yields CDR1 SEHNR and CDR2 FQNEAQ (reference sequence). This CDR3 is 12 amino acids long. The V end lost 5 bases, the J end lost 7 bases, and 11 bases lay between the germline ends. The CDR3 nucleotides are TGTGCCAGCAGCCCCATGCCCGTTGGCTACACCTTC. Protein sequence: CASSPMPVGYTF.

This clonotype came up a few times. The chain combines TRBV4-3 with TRBJ2-2; 7 bases are shared with TRBD2. The CDR3 extends over 15 amino acids. Looked up from germline, CDR1 is LGHNA and CDR2 is YSLEER. The trim removed 4 bases at V and 7 bases at J, leaving 9 bases unmatched. CDR3 sequence (DNA): TGCGCCAGCAGCCTTGAGCCCGGCGGGGGCGGGGAGCTGTTTTTT. Its translation is CASSLEPGGGGELFF.

This clonotype has a count of ten or more. The V gene is TRBV6-1, the J gene TRBJ2-5; 7 nucleotides align to TRBD2. Germline V gives CDR1 MNHNS, CDR2 SASEGT. The CDR3 covers 15 residues. V lost 3 bases to trimming and J lost 1 base; unmatched junction nucleotides: 5. The CDR3 sequence: CASSDGAGSQETQYF. In nucleotides, the CDR3 is TGTGCCAGCAGTGATGGAGCGGGGTCCCAAGAGACCCAGTACTTC.

This clonotype showed up many times. V gene TRBV2 combines with J gene TRBJ1-5; D is ambiguous. The V gene lost 7 bases and the J gene lost 5 bases, with 12 bases spanning the gap. The CDR3 has 13 residues. In germline, CDR1 is SNHLY, CDR2 FYNNEI. CDR3 protein: CASNLQLDQPQHF. As DNA, the CDR3 is TGTGCCAGCAACCTCCAGTTGGATCAGCCCCAGCATTTT.

This clonotype has ten or more counts. The genes are TRBV19 and TRBJ2-7, with D perhaps matching TRBD1 (7 bases). Between the trimmed V and J ends, which lost 5 bases and 3 bases, there was a span of 14 bases. This CDR3 is built from 14 residues. Germline assignment: CDR1 LNHDA and CDR2 SQIVND (reference sequence). The CDR3 bases are TGTGCCAGTAGTGGGCGGGACAGAAACTACGAGCAGTACTTC. Translating it yields CASSGRDRNYEQYF.

This clonotype was observed many times. CDR3 sequence: CASSYASSYGYTF. In nucleotides, the CDR3 is TGTGCCAGCAGTTACGCCAGTAGTTATGGCTACACCTTC. The rearrangement links TRBV6-5 to TRBJ1-2, with D unclear. This CDR3 is 13 amino acids long. V was pared by 2 bases and J by 5 bases, with 9 bases between. Germline V lookup: CDR1 MNHEY, CDR2 SVGAGI.

The rearrangement uses TRBV28 and TRBJ1-1; D uncertain. CDR1 is MDHEN and CDR2 is SYDVKM in the germline V gene. This CDR3 region has 16 residues. V dropped 5 bases and J dropped 1 base, with 17 bases sitting between them. Written as DNA, the CDR3 is TGTGCCAGCAGTCCGGACGCTGCCGAACGGAACACTGAAGCTTTCTTT. It encodes CASSPDAAERNTEAFF.

This clonotype was found many times. V and J are TRBV28 and TRBJ2-2; D not resolved. The CDR3 runs to 14 residues. Germline V gene sequence: CDR1 MDHEN, CDR2 SYDVKM. The V gene lost 3 bases and the J gene lost 5 bases, with 10 bases spanning the gap. CDR3 nucleotides: TGTGCCAGCAGTTTTCGGGTGGTTACCGGGGAGCTGTTTTTT. This translates into CASSFRVVTGELFF.

This clonotype has at least ten counts. The chain has TRBV5-1 and TRBJ2-7, with D possibly TRBD1 on 6 matching bases. This CDR3 has 16 residues. Between the trimmed V and J ends, which lost 0 bases and 0 bases, there was a span of 13 bases. Germline-derived CDR1 and CDR2 are SGHRS and YFSETQ. The CDR3 loop is CASSLGWDKSSYEQYF. The CDR3 DNA reads as TGCGCCAGCAGCTTGGGTTGGGACAAAAGCTCCTACGAGCAGTACTTC.

This clonotype was recorded many times. The chain uses TRBV18 and TRBJ2-2; a possible D gene is TRBD1 (5 bases). The V gene lost 6 bases and the J gene lost 6 bases, with 11 bases spanning the gap. The CDR3 loop spans 13 amino acids. In germline, CDR1 is KGHSH, CDR2 LQKENI. In DNA form, the CDR3 reads TGTGCCAGCTCGCCAGGGCCTTCCGGGGAGCTGTTTTTT. Translation gives CASSPGPSGELFF.

This clonotype was seen more than once but under ten times. V gene TRBV9 combines with J gene TRBJ1-1; weak D call: TRBD1 (5 bases). Deletions cut 0 bases from V and 4 bases from J, with 10 bases between. The V gene's germline CDR1 is SGDLS and CDR2 YYNGEE. The CDR3 covers 14 residues. The CDR3 nucleotides read TGTGCCAGCAGCGTAGACGGGGCTAGCACTGAAGCTTTCTTT. Its translation: CASSVDGASTEAFF.

This chain joins TRBV29-1 and TRBJ1-1; 11 nucleotides line up with TRBD1. The CDR3 covers 15 residues. Germline lookup yields CDR1 SQVTM and CDR2 ANQGSEA. After removal of 5 bases from V and 4 bases from J, the junction contained 9 bases not matched to a gene. CDR3 protein: CSVRTGGPGATEAFF. The CDR3 DNA reads TGCAGCGTTCGGACAGGGGGCCCCGGGGCCACTGAAGCTTTCTTT.

This clonotype was observed at least ten times. The V and J genes are TRBV3-1 and TRBJ1-1; 8 bases are shared with TRBD1. The CDR3 spans 17 residues. Losses at the gene ends were 1 base for V and 0 bases for J; bases not matched to a gene: 7. Per the germline V gene, CDR1 is LGHDT and CDR2 is YNNKEL (reference sequence). The CDR3 sequence is CASSQGGQGFMNTEAFF. CDR3 in DNA: TGTGCCAGCAGCCAAGGTGGACAGGGTTTTATGAACACTGAAGCTTTCTTT.

This clonotype has at least ten counts. CDR3 amino acids: CASSYEARSNNQPQHF. The CDR3 bases are TGTGCCAGCAGTTACGAGGCAAGGTCCAACAATCAGCCCCAGCATTTT. V gene TRBV6-2 or TRBV6-3 combines with J gene TRBJ1-5; D call uncertain. This CDR3 has 16 amino acids. Germline loops: CDR1 MNHEY, CDR2 SVGEGT. V dropped 2 bases and J dropped 3 bases, with 14 bases sitting between them.

The CDR3 DNA reads TGTGCCAGCAGTTCTCCGGGACTAGCGGGAGGGTGGTACGAGCAGTACTTC. It codes for CASSSPGLAGGWYEQYF. The rearrangement uses TRBV12-3 or TRBV12-4 and TRBJ2-7; 16 nucleotides match TRBD2. This CDR3 has 17 amino acids. With V trimmed by 4 bases and J by 4 bases, 7 bases remained unmatched.

The genes are TRBV12-3 or TRBV12-4 and TRBJ1-1; D not resolved. This CDR3 has 15 residues. Trimming stripped 2 bases from V and 3 bases from J, with 13 bases between. In DNA, the CDR3 is TGTGCCAGCAGTTTACGGAGTGGTCCCCACACTGAAGCTTTCTTT. This encodes CASSLRSGPHTEAFF.

This clonotype showed up many times. This rearrangement joins TRBV11-2 to TRBJ2-7; TRBD1 is a possible D gene (6 bases). The V gene lost 5 bases and the J gene lost 3 bases, with 17 bases spanning the gap. CDR1 is SGHAT and CDR2 is FQNNGV in the germline V gene. The CDR3 spans 15 residues. The CDR3 DNA sequence: TGTGCCAGCAGCCCAGCCACAGGGTGGTACTACGAGCAGTACTTC. Protein product: CASSPATGWYYEQYF.

This clonotype was seen ten or more times. The rearrangement joins TRBV20-1 to TRBJ2-5; D remains ambiguous. CDR1 is DFQATT and CDR2 is SNEGSKA in the germline V gene (reference sequence). The germline V and J ends were trimmed by 4 bases and 5 bases, with 11 bases remaining between them. This CDR3 is built from 12 residues. The CDR3 DNA reads as TGCAGTGCTATCCTCGTAAGGGAGACCCAGTACTTC. Translation: CSAILVRETQYF.